The 2 T cell receptor beta chains below come from one sample, sequenced in a study of blood T cells in healthy people across ages. A sample-barcoded 5' primer and a J-beta primer mix were used in a second PCR of about 7 to 11 cycles. TCRdb re-called the 5' RACE reads with MiXCR, one entry per CDR3 protein. Of fewer than 1,200,000 distinct CDR3 sequences detected, roughly a quarter appear once; the ten largest clones hold about 0.72%. The sample was also linked to a second study, of T cells of mothers and their children.

Sample: blood. These receptors originate from a girl aged 2 to 10 in good health.

The J gene is TRBJ1-1, the V gene TRBV7-8, with D unresolved. CDR3 length: 15 amino acids. V was cut by 5 bases and J by 9 bases, with 22 bases left in between. Germline V lookup: CDR1 SGHVS, CDR2 FQNEAQ. The CDR3, as DNA: TGTGCCAGCAGCCCGGTTTCGCCGGACCTTGAGAAAGCTTTCTTT. This sequence encodes CASSPVSPDLEKAFF.

This chain uses TRBV12-3 or TRBV12-4 with TRBJ2-1; D possibly corresponds to TRBD2 (6 bases). Near its end, the DNA agrees better with TRBJ2-5, so the J call may be wrong. CDR3 length equals 13 residues. The CDR3 coding sequence is TGTGCCAGCAGTCGACTAGAGAGAGAGACCCAGTACTTC. Translation: CASSRLERETQYF.